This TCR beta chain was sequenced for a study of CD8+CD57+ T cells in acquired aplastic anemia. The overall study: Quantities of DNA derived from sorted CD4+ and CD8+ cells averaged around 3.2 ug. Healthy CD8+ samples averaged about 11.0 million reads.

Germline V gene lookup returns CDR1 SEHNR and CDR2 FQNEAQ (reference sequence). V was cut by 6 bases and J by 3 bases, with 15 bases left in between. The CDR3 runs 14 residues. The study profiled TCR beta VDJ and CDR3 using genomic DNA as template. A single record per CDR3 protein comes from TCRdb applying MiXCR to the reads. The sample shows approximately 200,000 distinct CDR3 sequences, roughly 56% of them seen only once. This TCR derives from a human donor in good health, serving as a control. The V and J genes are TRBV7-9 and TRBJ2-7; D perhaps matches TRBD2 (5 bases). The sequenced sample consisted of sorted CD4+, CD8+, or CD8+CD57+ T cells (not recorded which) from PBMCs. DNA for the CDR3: TGTGCCAGCAGGGTGAGGGTAGGTGGCTACGAGCAGTACTTC. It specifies CASRVRVGGYEQYF. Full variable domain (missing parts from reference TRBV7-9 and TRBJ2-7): DTGVSQNPRHKITKRGQNVTFRCDPISEHNRLYWYRQTLGQGPEFLTYFQNEAQLEKSRLLSDRFSAERPKGSFSTLEIQRTEQGDSAMYLCASRVRVGGYEQYFGPGTRLTVT.